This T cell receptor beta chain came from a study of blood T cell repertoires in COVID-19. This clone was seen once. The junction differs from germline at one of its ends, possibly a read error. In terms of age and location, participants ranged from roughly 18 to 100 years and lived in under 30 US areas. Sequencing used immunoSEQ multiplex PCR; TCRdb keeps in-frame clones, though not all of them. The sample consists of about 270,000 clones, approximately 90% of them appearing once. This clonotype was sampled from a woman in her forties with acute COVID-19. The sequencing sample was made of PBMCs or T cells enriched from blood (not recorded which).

The CDR3 sequence: CASSSNFSTEPF. In DNA, the CDR3 is TGTGCCAGCAGTTCCAACTTCTCGACAGAGCCCTTT. The chain employs TRBV6-5 and TRBJ1-1; D is possibly TRBD1 (5 bases). Germline loops: CDR1 MNHEY, CDR2 SVGAGI. The CDR3 is made up of 12 amino acids.